This T cell receptor (beta chain) is from a study of post-analysis software for immune sequencing data. Study outcomes and limitations: When the samples were clustered directly with F measure, those that had been prepared in the same batch showed strong co-clustering. The study found TRBV5-6, TRBV5-1 and TRBV20-1 among 5 or 6 TRBV segments more frequent in patients than controls.

This clonotype was seen at least ten times. What it recognizes is unknown. The V gene end was trimmed by 7 bases and the J gene end by 10 bases; junction bases not matched to a gene: 5. Germline lookup yields CDR1 ENHRY and CDR2 SYGVKD. The length of the CDR3 is 13 residues. Unique molecular identifiers had been added to the TCR beta cDNA libraries. MiXCR was run by TCRdb on the PCR reads, yielding one entry per CDR3 protein. The sample lists 250,000 to 300,000 distinct CDR3 sequences, about 38% occurring once. Sequencing was carried out using blood. The receptor was isolated from a girl aged 5 to 17 with multiple sclerosis. The V gene is TRBV10-3, the J gene TRBJ1-6; 9 positions match TRBD1. This CDR3 is CAITQGQGSPLHF. The CDR3 region has the DNA TGTGCCATCACCCAGGGACAGGGCTCACCCCTCCACTTT.